A selection of T cell receptor beta chains follows, all from one sample in a study of blood T cell repertoires in COVID-19. Using immunoSEQ multiplex PCR, the repertoire was profiled, and TCRdb retains in-frame clones only, with some absent. The repertoire holds some 280,000 clones, with 70% to 90% as singletons. The sequencing input was peripheral blood. The receptors come from a woman in her fifties or sixties with acute or convalescent COVID-19. Both conserved end residues are part of each CDR3. Each record gives: J gene, clone size, D gene, V gene, CDR3 protein, CDR3 DNA. D genes are given only for firm matches. Where a row states a size, it is once, few, many or the class of an expanded clone; other rows omit it.

>TRBJ2-5|-|-|TRBV7-6
CASISGGGRETQYF
TGTGCCAGCATCTCAGGAGGGGGCCGGGAGACCCAGTACTTC
>TRBJ1-1|-|-|TRBV27
CASSLSRGNTEAFF
TGTGCCAGCAGTTTAAGTCGAGGGAACACTGAAGCTTTCTTT
>TRBJ2-5|-|TRBD1|TRBV5-1
CASNRDRGETQYF
TGCGCCAGCAACCGGGACAGGGGAGAGACCCAGTACTTC
>TRBJ2-5|-|TRBD1|TRBV23-1
CASSVRTGAETQYF
TGCGCCAGCAGTGTTAGGACAGGGGCAGAGACCCAGTACTTC
>TRBJ2-2|-|TRBD2|TRBV9
CASSVVSGGNTGELFF
TGTGCCAGCAGCGTAGTTAGCGGGGGGAATACCGGGGAGCTGTTTTTT
>TRBJ2-7|-|-|TRBV7-6
CASSLQGLSYEQYF
TGTGCCAGCAGCTTACAGGGCCTTTCCTACGAGCAGTACTTC
>TRBJ2-4|-|-|TRBV7-2
CASSLYLAKNIQYF
TGTGCCAGCAGCCTTTACTTAGCCAAAAACATTCAGTACTTC
>TRBJ2-7|-|-|TRBV21-1
CASSKARQAAGRPYEQYF
TGTGCCAGCAGCAAAGCCAGACAGGCGGCAGGGCGGCCCTACGAGCAGTACTTC
>TRBJ2-7|-|-|TRBV7-3
CASSTSGCEQYF
TGTGCCAGCAGCACCTCAGGGTGCGAGCAGTACTTC
>TRBJ1-1|-|-|TRBV27
CASKKEEVGTEAFF
TGTGCCAGCAAAAAAGAGGAGGTAGGCACTGAAGCTTTCTTT
>TRBJ1-1|-|TRBD1|TRBV3-1/TRBV3-2
CASSPGQGTEAFF
TGTGCCAGCAGCCCGGGACAGGGGACTGAAGCTTTCTTT
>TRBJ2-2|-|-|TRBV2
CASILGQGTNTGELFF
-
>TRBJ2-3|-|TRBD2|TRBV24-1
CATSEPRPSGADTQYF
TGTGCCACCAGTGAACCTAGGCCTAGCGGAGCAGATACGCAGTATTTT
>TRBJ2-3|-|-|TRBV11-2
CASSLADTQYF
TGTGCCAGCAGCTTAGCTGATACGCAGTATTTT
>TRBJ1-6|-|-|TRBV6-5
CASSSGQLDNSPLHF
TGTGCCAGCAGTTCAGGACAGCTAGATAATTCACCCCTCCACTTT
>TRBJ1-4|-|-|TRBV3-1/TRBV3-2
CASSQDTAASGEKLFF
TGTGCCAGCAGCCAAGATACGGCGGCAAGCGGTGAAAAACTGTTTTTT
>TRBJ1-2|once|-|TRBV25-1
CASSVAGGGGYTF
TGTGCCAGCAGTGTTGCGGGAGGGGGTGGCTACACCTTC
>TRBJ1-1|-|-|TRBV6-5
CASLIEWSTEAFF
TGTGCCAGCCTGATAGAGTGGAGCACTGAAGCTTTCTTT
>TRBJ1-4|once|TRBD1|TRBV7-6
CASSPGTGWETNEKLFF
TGTGCCAGCAGCCCCGGGACAGGGTGGGAAACTAATGAAAAACTGTTTTTT
>TRBJ2-3|few|TRBD1|TRBV6-5
CASMRPGGQDTQYF
TGTGCCAGCATGAGGCCAGGGGGCCAGGATACGCAGTATTTT